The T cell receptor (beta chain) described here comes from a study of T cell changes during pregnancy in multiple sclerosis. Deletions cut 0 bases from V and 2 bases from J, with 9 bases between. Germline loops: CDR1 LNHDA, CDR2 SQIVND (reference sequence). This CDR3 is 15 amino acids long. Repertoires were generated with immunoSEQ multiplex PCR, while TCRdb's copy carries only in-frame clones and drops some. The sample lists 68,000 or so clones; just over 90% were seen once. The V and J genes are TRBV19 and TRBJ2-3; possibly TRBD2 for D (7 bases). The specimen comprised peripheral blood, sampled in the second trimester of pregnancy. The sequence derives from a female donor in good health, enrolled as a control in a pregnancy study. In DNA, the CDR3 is TGTGCCAGTAGTATAGATGCGGGGGCCACAGATACGCAGTATTTT. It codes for CASSIDAGATDTQYF.